What follows is one TCR beta chain and its context. At the DNA level, this CDR3 is encoded by other sequences in the same sample as well. In the authors' workflow: Estimated nucleated cell counts came from reference gene primer amplification. The protocol was immunoSEQ multiplex PCR, while the TCRdb copy is restricted to in-frame clones and leaves out a portion. Clone size and the V and J calls come from that table; the DNA yielded D and trimming. In the table there are approximately 110,000 clones, about 75% of which are singletons. These data come from a study of blood T cell repertoires in COVID-19. For the study at large: The origin of the acute and convalescent COVID-19 samples was the United States, Italy and Spain. Nucleic acid was either cDNA or gDNA, and it came from T cells, B-cell-depleted T cells, or PBMCs.

The V and J ends lost 3 bases and 4 bases respectively, with 6 bases between them. This CDR3 contains 12 residues. The germline CDR1 and CDR2 sequences are LGHDT and YNNKEL (reference sequence). Sequenced: peripheral blood. The source is an older woman with acute or convalescent COVID-19. The chain links TRBV3-1 (or the pseudogene TRBV3-2) to TRBJ1-1; D is undetermined. CDR3 sequence: CASSHVSTEAFF. As DNA, the CDR3 is TGTGCCAGCAGCCACGTCTCCACTGAAGCTTTCTTT.